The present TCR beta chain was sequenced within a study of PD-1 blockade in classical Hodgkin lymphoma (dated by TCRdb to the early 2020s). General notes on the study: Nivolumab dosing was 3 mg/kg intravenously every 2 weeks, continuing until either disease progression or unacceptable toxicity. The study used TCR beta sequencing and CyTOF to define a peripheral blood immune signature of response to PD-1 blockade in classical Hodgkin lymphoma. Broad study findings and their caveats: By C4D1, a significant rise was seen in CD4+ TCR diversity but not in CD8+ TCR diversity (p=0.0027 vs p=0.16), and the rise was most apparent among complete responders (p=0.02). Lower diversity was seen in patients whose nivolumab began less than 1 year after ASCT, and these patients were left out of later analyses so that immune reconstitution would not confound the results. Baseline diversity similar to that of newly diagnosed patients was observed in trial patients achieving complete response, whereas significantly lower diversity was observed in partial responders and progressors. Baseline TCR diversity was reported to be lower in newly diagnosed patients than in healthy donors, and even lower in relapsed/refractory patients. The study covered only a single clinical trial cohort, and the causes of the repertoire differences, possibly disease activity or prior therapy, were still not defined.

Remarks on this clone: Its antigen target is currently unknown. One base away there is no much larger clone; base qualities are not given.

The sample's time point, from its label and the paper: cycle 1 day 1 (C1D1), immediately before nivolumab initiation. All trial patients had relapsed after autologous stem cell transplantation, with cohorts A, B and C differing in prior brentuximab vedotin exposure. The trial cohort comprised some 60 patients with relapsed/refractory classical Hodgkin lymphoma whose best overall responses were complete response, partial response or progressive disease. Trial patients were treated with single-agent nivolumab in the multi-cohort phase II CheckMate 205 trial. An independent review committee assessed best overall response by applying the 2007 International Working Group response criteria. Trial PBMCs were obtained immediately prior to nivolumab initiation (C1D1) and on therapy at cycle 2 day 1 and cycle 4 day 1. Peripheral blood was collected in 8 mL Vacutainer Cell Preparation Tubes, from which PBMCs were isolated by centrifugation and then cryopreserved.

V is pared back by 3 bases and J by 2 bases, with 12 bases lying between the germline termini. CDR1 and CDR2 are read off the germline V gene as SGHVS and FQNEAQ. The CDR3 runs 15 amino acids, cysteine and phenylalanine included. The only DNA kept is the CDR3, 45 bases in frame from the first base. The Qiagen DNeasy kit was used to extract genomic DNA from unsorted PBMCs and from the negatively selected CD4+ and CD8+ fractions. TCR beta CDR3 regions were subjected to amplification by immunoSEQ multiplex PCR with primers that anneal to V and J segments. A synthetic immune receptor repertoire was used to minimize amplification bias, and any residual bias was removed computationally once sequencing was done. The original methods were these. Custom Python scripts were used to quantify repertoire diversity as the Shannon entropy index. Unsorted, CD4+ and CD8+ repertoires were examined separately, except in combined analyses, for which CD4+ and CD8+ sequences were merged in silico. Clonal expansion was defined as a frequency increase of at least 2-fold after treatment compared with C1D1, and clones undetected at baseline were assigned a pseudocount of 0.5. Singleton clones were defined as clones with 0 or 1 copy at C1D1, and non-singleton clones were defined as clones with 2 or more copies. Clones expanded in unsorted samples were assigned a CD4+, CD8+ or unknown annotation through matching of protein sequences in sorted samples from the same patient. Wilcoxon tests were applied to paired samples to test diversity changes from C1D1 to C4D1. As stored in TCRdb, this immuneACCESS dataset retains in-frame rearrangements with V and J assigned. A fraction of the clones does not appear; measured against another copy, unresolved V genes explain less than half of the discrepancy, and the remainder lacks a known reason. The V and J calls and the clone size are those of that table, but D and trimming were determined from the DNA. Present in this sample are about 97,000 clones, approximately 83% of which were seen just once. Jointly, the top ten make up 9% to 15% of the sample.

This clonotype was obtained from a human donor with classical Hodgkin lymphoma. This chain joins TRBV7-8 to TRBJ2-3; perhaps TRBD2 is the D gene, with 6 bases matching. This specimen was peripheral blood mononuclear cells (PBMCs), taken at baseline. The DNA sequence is TGTGCCAGCAGCTTGGGGACTGGAATCACAGATACGCAGTATTTT. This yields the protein CASSLGTGITDTQYF.